This T cell receptor (beta chain) was sequenced for a study of cytomegalovirus exposure and HLA in healthy donors. A note on this clone: The antigen is undetermined.

Primers: 60 Vbeta forward and 13 Jbeta reverse. In the original processing: A later analysis tallied tens of millions of unique TCR beta chains, around 9.9 million of them shared. TCRdb keeps only in-frame clones here, not all; method: immunoSEQ multiplex PCR. D and trimming were read from the DNA, whereas the V and J calls and clone size are those reported in that table. The sample carries 150,000 or so clones, 80% recorded once. Whole-study results and caveats: Later genetic work tied a missense DCLRE1C variant to beta-chain V and J trimming. One later analysis reportedly identified an Asian-associated ancestry cluster that showed fewer N-insertions than the approximately 710-donor mean.

Sequencing was carried out using PBMCs. The TCR sequence derives from a man younger than 40 in good health and CMV-seropositive.

CDR3 sequence: CASSASRLASVSSTDTQYF. The CDR3 coding sequence is TGTGCCAGCAGCGCTTCTCGACTAGCGAGTGTTTCTAGCACAGATACGCAGTATTTT. This chain connects TRBV9 to TRBJ2-3; 8 nucleotides agree with TRBD2. The CDR3 has 19 residues. With V trimmed by 3 bases and J by 0 bases, 15 bases remained unmatched. The germline gives CDR1 SGDLS, CDR2 YYNGEE.